One sample yielded the 32 T cell receptor beta chains listed below, sequenced in a study of blood T cell repertoires in COVID-19. The repertoire was sequenced with immunoSEQ multiplex PCR; TCRdb's copy has only in-frame clones and lacks some. The data hold almost 200,000 clones, with 86% observed a single time. Sample: peripheral blood. These receptors were collected from a woman aged 70-85 years with acute or convalescent COVID-19.

This clone was observed a single time. The chain carries TRBV24-1 and TRBJ2-1; the D gene is possibly TRBD1 (5 bases). The CDR3 covers 14 residues. The ends were cut back, 4 bases at V and 6 bases at J, with 12 bases in the middle. Germline CDR1 and CDR2: KGHDR and SFDVKD. CDR3 region: CATSDSRQPNEQFF. The CDR3 DNA sequence: TGTGCCACCAGTGACTCCCGACAGCCCAATGAGCAGTTCTTC.

The genes are TRBV11-2 and TRBJ2-1; TRBD2 matches 10 bases. Germline V lookup: CDR1 SGHAT, CDR2 FQNNGV. This CDR3 contains 15 residues. With V trimmed by 1 base and J by 7 bases, 4 bases remained unmatched. The CDR3 spells CASSLAAGGLNEQFF. The DNA of the CDR3 is TGTGCCAGCAGCTTAGCAGCGGGGGGGCTGAATGAGCAGTTCTTC.

This clone is a singleton in its sample. The chain combines TRBV6-5 with TRBJ2-2; 9 bases agree with TRBD2. There are 14 residues in the CDR3. Trimming at V came to 7 bases and at J to 7 bases, leaving 7 bases not matched to a gene. Germline V CDR1 and CDR2: MNHEY, SVGAGI. The CDR3 DNA reads TGTGCCAGCAACCTAGCGGGGAAAGGCGGGGAGCTGTTTTTT. This codes for CASNLAGKGGELFF.

This sequence joins TRBV24-1 and TRBJ1-5; TRBD1 agrees at 8 bases. The V gene's germline CDR1 is KGHDR and CDR2 SFDVKD. The CDR3 has 14 residues. V dropped 5 bases and J dropped 8; count of bases not matched to a gene: 7. The CDR3 here is CATSAGQGMEPQHF. The CDR3 nucleotides are TGTGCCACCAGTGCCGGACAGGGAATGGAGCCCCAGCATTTT.

The table lists this clone with a count of one. CDR3 bases: TGTGCCAGCAGCCGAACAGCAACTTATAATTCACCCCTCCACTTT. Protein: CASSRTATYNSPLHF. V is TRBV14 and J is TRBJ1-6, with D uncertain. Looked up from germline, CDR1 is SGHDN and CDR2 is FVKESK. Trimming took off 4 bases at V and 4 bases at J, with 11 bases between the two ends. CDR3 length equals 15 residues.

The genes are TRBV5-4 and TRBJ2-7; 13 nucleotides match TRBD2. Germline CDR1 and CDR2: SGHNT and YYREEE (reference sequence). CDR3 length equals 15 residues. V shed 5 bases and J 6 bases; nucleotides not matched to a gene: 8. This CDR3 reads CASSRPGLAGFEQYF. CDR3 sequence (DNA): TGTGCCAGCAGTCGTCCGGGACTAGCGGGATTCGAGCAGTACTTC.

This chain uses TRBV6-5 with TRBJ2-5; 8 nucleotides match TRBD1. The V gene end was trimmed by 4 bases and the J gene end by 3 bases; junction bases not matched to a gene: 1. CDR1 and CDR2 from the germline V gene are MNHEY and SVGAGI. The CDR3 is made up of 13 amino acids. The CDR3 sequence: CASSLTGEETQYF. The CDR3, as DNA: TGTGCCAGCAGTTTGACAGGGGAAGAGACCCAGTACTTC.

This clone was seen more than once but under ten times. V is TRBV4-1 and J is TRBJ1-6; D is ambiguous. Germline CDR1 and CDR2: MGHRA and YSYEKL. Trimming removed 0 bases at V and 0 bases at J, with 3 bases between. This CDR3 is built from 15 residues. Here the CDR3 DNA reads TGCGCCAGCAGCCAAGACAGCTCCTATAATTCACCCCTCCACTTT. This codes for CASSQDSSYNSPLHF.

The chain is built from TRBV5-6 and TRBJ2-7; 7 nucleotides agree with TRBD2. In germline, CDR1 is SGHDT, CDR2 YYEEEE. This CDR3 comprises 16 residues. With V trimmed by 0 bases and J by 1 base, 7 bases remained unmatched. Written as DNA, the CDR3 is TGTGCCAGCAGCTTGGCCGGAGCTAGCGGATCCTACGAGCAGTACTTC. Its protein product is CASSLAGASGSYEQYF.

This chain joins TRBV6-5 and TRBJ2-4, with 8 bases lining up with TRBD2. The germline CDR1 and CDR2 sequences are MNHEY and SVGAGI. The CDR3 spans 13 residues. J gave up 9 bases and V 4 bases, and 5 bases lay outside the gene matches. CDR3: CASSFPGGTIQYF. CDR3 DNA sequence: TGTGCCAGCAGTTTCCCGGGAGGGACCATTCAGTACTTC.

V gene TRBV12-5 combines with J gene TRBJ2-1; 9 positions match TRBD2. The CDR3 runs 16 residues. Germline CDR1 and CDR2: LGHNT and FRNRAP. Unmatched junction bases numbered 10, after V lost 2 bases and J lost 8 bases. CDR3 DNA sequence: TGTGCTAGTGGTTTGAAGGTTAGCGGGAGTTTTTATGAGCAGTTCTTC. Its protein is CASGLKVSGSFYEQFF.

This sequence joins TRBV19 and TRBJ1-1; 7 positions agree with TRBD1. Germline V gene data show CDR1 as LNHDA and CDR2 as SQIVND (reference sequence). The V gene end was trimmed by 1 base and the J gene end by 3 bases; junction bases not matched to a gene: 14. The CDR3 has 18 amino acids. The CDR3 here is CASSIVPGQPSGDTEAFF. The DNA of the CDR3 is TGTGCCAGTAGTATAGTGCCGGGACAGCCCTCAGGGGACACTGAAGCTTTCTTT.

This chain joins TRBV7-7 and TRBJ2-3, with 10 bases aligning to TRBD2. The germline CDR1 and CDR2 sequences are SSHAT and FNYEAQ (reference sequence). The J segment lost 2 bases and the V segment lost 6 bases, leaving 8 bases of the junction unmatched. This CDR3 region has 16 residues. In DNA form, the CDR3 reads TGTGCCAGCAGTCCCCGACTAGCGGGCGACACAGATACGCAGTATTTT. Protein: CASSPRLAGDTDTQYF. The full variable domain, with the rest looked up from reference TRBV7-7 and TRBJ2-3, is GAGVSQSPRYKVTKRGQDVTLRCDPISSHATLYWYQQALGQGPEFLTYFNYEAQPDKSGLPSDRFSAERPEGSISTLTIQRTEQRDSAMYRCASSPRLAGDTDTQYFGPGTRLTVL.

This chain connects TRBV23-1 to TRBJ2-7; maybe TRBD1 (5 bases). TRBV23-1 is designated an ORF whose function remains uncertain. Trimming took 2 bases from V and 2 from J, leaving 10 bases between them. This CDR3 spans 14 amino acids. The DNA for the CDR3 is TGCGCCAGCAGTCAAGTCAGGGCGGCCTACGAGCAGTACTTC. Translated: CASSQVRAAYEQYF.

The chain couples TRBV11-3 to TRBJ2-5; perhaps TRBD1 as D (7 bases). The V gene's germline CDR1 is SGHNT and CDR2 YENEEA. The V and J ends lost 1 base and 2 bases respectively, with 14 bases between them. The CDR3 runs to 16 residues. CDR3 DNA: TGTGCCAGCAGCTTAGGGGTGGCAGGGGGGCAAGAGACCCAGTACTTC. This translates into CASSLGVAGGQETQYF.

The V call is TRBV13, the J call TRBJ1-6; possibly TRBD1 for D (5 bases). The length of the CDR3 is 15 residues. V gave up 6 bases and J gave up 7 bases, with 16 bases separating them. Germline CDR1 reads PRHDT; CDR2 reads FYEKMQ (reference sequence). The CDR3 sequence is CASSWGTGRNSPLHF. CDR3 DNA sequence: TGTGCCAGCAGTTGGGGGACGGGGAGGAATTCACCCCTCCACTTT.

The CDR3 loop is CASRDRQGRAKGYTF. The CDR3 DNA follows: TGTGCCAGCAGGGATCGACAGGGCAGAGCGAAAGGCTACACCTTC. The chain couples TRBV5-8 to TRBJ1-2; 7 nucleotides align to TRBD1. From germline, CDR1 is SGHTS and CDR2 YDEGEE. Trimming at V came to 5 bases and at J to 8 bases, leaving 15 bases not matched to a gene. The CDR3 runs 15 residues.

A few counts support this clone. V is TRBV7-9 and J is TRBJ2-1; D ambiguous. CDR1 and CDR2 from the germline V gene are SEHNR and FQNEAQ (reference sequence). The CDR3 length is 11 residues. V was shortened by 2 bases and J by 9 bases, with 5 bases between the two germline ends. CDR3 nucleotides: TGTGCCAGCAGCTTACTTCCTGAGCAGTTCTTC. Residues: CASSLLPEQFF.

The chain employs TRBV6-4 and TRBJ1-1; TRBD1 matches at 12 bases. V trimming: 6 bases; J trimming: 4 bases; junction bases outside the gene matches: 9. Germline V gene data show CDR1 as MRHNA and CDR2 as SNTAGT. The CDR3 consists of 16 residues. Here the CDR3 reads CASSAGTGGASTEAFF. The CDR3 nucleotides read TGTGCCAGCAGCGCCGGGACAGGGGGCGCTAGCACTGAAGCTTTCTTT.

The rearrangement uses TRBV11-2 and TRBJ1-2; 7 bases align to TRBD1. The CDR3 length is 15 residues. V lost 2 bases and J lost 4; bases outside the gene matches: 7. Germline CDR1 reads SGHAT; CDR2 reads FQNNGV. Here the CDR3 DNA reads TGTGCCAGCAGCTTATCGAACAGGGGCCGCTATGGCTACACCTTC. As protein: CASSLSNRGRYGYTF.

V usage is TRBV7-2 and J usage is TRBJ2-1, with a weak D call TRBD2 (7 bases). The germline V gene has CDR1 SGHTA and CDR2 FQGNSA. The V end lost 5 bases, the J end lost 2 bases, and 16 bases lay between the germline ends. The CDR3 loop spans 16 amino acids. Here the CDR3 DNA reads TGTGCCAGCAGCCTAGGGGGGGGTTTCCCCTACAATGAGCAGTTCTTC. It translates to CASSLGGGFPYNEQFF.

This sequence joins TRBV6-6 and TRBJ1-5; 7 bases align to TRBD1. The CDR3 loop spans 14 amino acids. The J segment lost 7 bases and the V segment lost 2 bases, leaving 5 bases of the junction unmatched. CDR1 and CDR2 from the germline V gene are MNHNY and SVGAGI (reference sequence). CDR3 residues: CASSYGQGVQPQHF. Written as DNA, the CDR3 is TGTGCCAGCAGTTACGGGCAGGGGGTCCAGCCCCAGCATTTT.

The chain carries TRBV6-5 and TRBJ2-7, with TRBD1 matching over 9 bases. V shed 7 bases, J shed 4 bases, and the junction held 5 bases outside the gene matches. This CDR3 is built from 13 residues. Looked up from germline, CDR1 is MNHEY and CDR2 is SVGAGI. CDR3 region: CASKGDRAYEQYF. CDR3 in DNA: TGTGCCAGCAAAGGGGACAGGGCATACGAGCAGTACTTC.

The rearrangement links TRBV9 to TRBJ1-2, with 7 bases fitting TRBD1. V lost 3 bases and J lost 5; bases outside the gene matches: 4. CDR3 length equals 13 residues. The germline CDR1 and CDR2 sequences are SGDLS and YYNGEE. The CDR3 sequence: CASSGQGVYGYTF. The DNA of the CDR3 is TGTGCCAGCAGCGGACAGGGCGTTTATGGCTACACCTTC.

The chain couples TRBV9 to TRBJ2-3, with D maybe TRBD2 (5 bases). V lost 4 bases, J lost 4 bases, and 19 bases lay in between. The CDR3 consists of 16 residues. Per germline, CDR1 SGDLS and CDR2 YYNGEE. The CDR3: CASSPLALGIADTQYF. In nucleotides, the CDR3 is TGTGCCAGCAGCCCTCTAGCACTCGGGATTGCAGATACGCAGTATTTT. The variable domain in full, completed from reference TRBV9 and TRBJ2-3, reads DSGVTQTPKHLITATGQRVTLRCSPRSGDLSVYWYQQSLDQGLQFLIQYYNGEERAKGNILERFSAQQFPDLHSELNLSSLELGDSALYFCASSPLALGIADTQYFGPGTRLTVL.

This chain links TRBV6-6 with TRBJ1-1; TRBD1 is a possible D gene (6 bases). Germline CDR1 reads MNHNY; CDR2 reads SVGAGI (reference sequence). Trimming removed 6 bases at V and 5 bases at J, with 16 bases between. CDR3 length equals 14 residues. CDR3 region: CASSSETGWTEAFF. The CDR3 coding sequence is TGTGCCAGCAGCTCAGAGACAGGTTGGACTGAAGCTTTCTTT.

Only one count was recorded for this clone. The chain combines TRBV7-9 with TRBJ2-7; the D is unclear. The CDR3 contains 14 residues. CDR1 and CDR2 (germline): SEHNR, FQNEAQ (reference sequence). Between the trimmed V and J ends, which lost 0 bases and 3 bases, there was a span of 9 bases. CDR3 region: CASSLAGEFYEQYF. The CDR3 DNA reads as TGTGCCAGCAGCTTAGCCGGTGAGTTCTACGAGCAGTACTTC. Filled out from reference TRBV7-9 and TRBJ2-7, the complete variable domain reads DTGVSQNPRHKITKRGQNVTFRCDPISEHNRLYWYRQTLGQGPEFLTYFQNEAQLEKSRLLSDRFSAERPKGSFSTLEIQRTEQGDSAMYLCASSLAGEFYEQYFGPGTRLTVT.

V and J are TRBV28 and TRBJ2-7, with 14 bases that match TRBD2. With V trimmed by 5 bases and J by 6 bases, 15 bases remained unmatched. CDR1 is MDHEN and CDR2 is SYDVKM in the germline V gene. The length of the CDR3 is 18 residues. The CDR3 protein is CASSPPGLAGVGWIEQYF. The CDR3 coding sequence is TGTGCCAGCAGTCCCCCGGGACTAGCGGGAGTGGGTTGGATCGAGCAGTACTTC.

The V gene is TRBV5-5, the J gene TRBJ1-1, with D perhaps TRBD1 (5 bases). Germline V lookup: CDR1 SGHKS, CDR2 YYEKEE (reference sequence). This CDR3 is 13 amino acids long. Trimming removed 2 bases at V and 4 bases at J, with 9 bases between. CDR3 bases: TGTGCCAGCAGCTTAGGGGTGGTCACTGAAGCTTTCTTT. This codes for CASSLGVVTEAFF.

This chain links TRBV29-1 with TRBJ1-2; D gene unclear. This CDR3 has 12 amino acids. From germline, CDR1 is SQVTM and CDR2 ANQGSEA. V was pared by 5 bases and J by 2 bases, with 9 bases between. In DNA, the CDR3 is TGCAGCGTTACCGAACAAAACTATGGCTACACCTTC. This sequence encodes CSVTEQNYGYTF.

This clone has just a few counts. The chain links TRBV19 to TRBJ2-7; D might be TRBD2 (6 bases). Germline V CDR1 and CDR2: LNHDA, SQIVND (reference sequence). V was shortened by 6 bases and J by 0 bases, with 15 bases between the two germline ends. The CDR3 loop spans 15 amino acids. As DNA, the CDR3 is TGTGCCAGTAGCTTGGTAGCGGACGCCTCCTACGAGCAGTACTTC. This codes for CASSLVADASYEQYF.

CDR3 DNA sequence: TGTGCCAGCAGCCTTACCGGGTATAATTCACCCCTCCACTTT. This gives the protein CASSLTGYNSPLHF. The J gene is TRBJ1-6, the V gene TRBV3-1 (or the pseudogene TRBV3-2); no reliable D call. The CDR3 totals 14 residues. Trimming cost V 4 bases and J 4 bases, with 8 bases left between them. Germline V gene sequence: CDR1 LGHDT, CDR2 YNNKEL (reference sequence).